A selection of T cell receptor beta chains follows, all from one sample in a study of cytomegalovirus exposure and HLA in healthy donors. The protocol was immunoSEQ multiplex PCR, while the TCRdb copy is restricted to in-frame clones and leaves out a portion. In the table there are under 200,000 clones, over 75% of which are singletons. Specimen: PBMCs. The receptors originated from a female donor in good health and CMV-seronegative. Each CDR3 is given with its conserved first and last residue. The order of the fields is V gene, CDR3 protein.

TRBV5-5,CASSLGLGDRGLYSNQPQHF
TRBV25-1,CASSELGQAEAFF
TRBV7-9,CASSRAGDPLFF
TRBV28,CASSIPGLLTKNIQYF
TRBV7-9,CASSLRGGQFF
TRBV19,CASSMGTPSYEQYF
TRBV2,CASSESSPLHF
TRBV11-2,CASSLDPSGRAGETQYF
TRBV5-4,CASSLGDRVDGYTF
TRBV5-1,CASSLIQGPNTGELFF
TRBV30,CAWSPLGLAGGPSKNIQYF
TRBV7-2,CASSLAGDRVKAKNIQYF
TRBV7-9,CASSLARDRSSYEQYF
TRBV19,CASSIARSGSSYNEQFF
TRBV14,CASSPMWTFTDTQYF
TRBV2,CASIRQGSSYNSPLHF
TRBV10-3,CAINDAGDTGELFF
TRBV18,CASSPTRTGIMNTEAFF
TRBV7-2,CASTNLPYEQYF
TRBV28,CASSHNEKLFF
TRBV6-6,CASSPRLAGVADTQYF
TRBV7-9,CAIGQGAGGYTF
TRBV7-8,CASSLSVPNYGYTF
TRBV7-3,CASSFEASRTDTQYF
TRBV4-1,CASSPDRVNQPQHF
TRBV7-9,CASRGRWREVATGELFF
TRBV4-1,CASSQDLRGANTEAFF
TRBV25-1,CASRTELNTEAFF
TRBV11-2,CASSLAGGTNEKLFF
TRBV6-4,CASSDGTGRFDEQFF
TRBV7-2,CASSFKYGVMKLFF
TRBV6-1,CASSLSGGANSPLHF
TRBV14,CASGFGQGWTEAFF
TRBV5-1,CASSLTGLAANEQFF
TRBV6-6,CASSYSGVLITGGQYF
TRBV7-3,CASSLKAEGRPNTEAFF
TRBV30,CAWSPLTPNQPQHF
TRBV6-4,CASSVSTSGGTDTQYF
TRBV7-3,CASSLGLAGAPHEQFF
TRBV4-3,CASSPDRGLNTGELFF
TRBV6-6,CASSAAQGAYGYTF
TRBV5-4,CASSLESDLSSYEQYF
TRBV9,CASSVTWTGQADTQYF
TRBV28,CASSSFYLGGQGLKNYGYTF
TRBV6-1,CASSGTGGMVYNEQFF
TRBV5-6,CASSFSGTDTQYF
TRBV2,CASSVEFANTEAFF
TRBV9,CASSVGGAGTLDTQYF
TRBV7-9,CASSPQGGGTEAFF
TRBV5-6,CASSLERGGRADTQYF
TRBV7-6,CASSLWVTGAGANVLTF